This passage covers 19 T cell receptor beta chains from one sample sequenced in a study of identifying expanded T cells in peripheral blood. The method was immunoSEQ multiplex PCR; TCRdb's version includes in-frame clones alone and lacks a portion of them. The sample has 55,000 to 80,000 clones, approximately 83% seen once. The sequencing sample was made of blood. The receptor source for this set is a person aged 18 to 75 in good health.

The genes are TRBV21-1 and TRBJ2-1; the table assigns TRBD2, which was not confirmed against the DNA. TRBV21-1 corresponds to a pseudogene. The CDR3 has 16 residues. This CDR3 reads CASRIKLAGPYNEQFF. CDR3 coding DNA: TGTGCCAGCAGAATTAAGCTAGCGGGACCCTACAATGAGCAGTTCTTC.

V and J are TRBV9 and TRBJ1-5; possible D gene TRBD1, 5 bases. The V end was cut by 1 base, the J end by 7 bases, with 12 bases between. CDR3 size: 14 residues. Looked up from germline, CDR1 is SGDLS and CDR2 is YYNGEE. The CDR3, as DNA: TGTGCCAGCAGCGTATCGGGGACGGACCAGCCCCAGCATTTT. Amino acids: CASSVSGTDQPQHF. The whole variable domain, remainder taken from reference TRBV9 and TRBJ1-5, is DSGVTQTPKHLITATGQRVTLRCSPRSGDLSVYWYQQSLDQGLQFLIQYYNGEERAKGNILERFSAQQFPDLHSELNLSSLELGDSALYFCASSVSGTDQPQHFGDGTRLSIL.

This chain links TRBV29-1 with TRBJ1-5; unclear D gene. The germline V and J ends were trimmed by 3 bases and 6 bases, with 12 bases remaining between them. This CDR3 region has 13 residues. From germline, CDR1 is SQVTM and CDR2 ANQGSEA. CDR3 nucleotide sequence: TGCAGCGTTGAGGTGGGAGAGGGTCAGCCCCAGCATTTT. Protein product: CSVEVGEGQPQHF.

This rearrangement joins TRBV10-3 to TRBJ1-5, with TRBD1 as a possible D gene (6 bases). CDR3 length: 12 residues. V was shortened by 4 bases and J by 8 bases, with 9 bases between the two germline ends. CDR1 and CDR2 from the germline V gene are ENHRY and SYGVKD. The CDR3 DNA reads as TGTGCCATCAGTGGAAACAGGGAGCCCCAGCATTTT. Translation: CAISGNREPQHF.

The chain carries TRBV2 and TRBJ2-5; 12 bases align to TRBD1. The CDR3 is 15 amino acids. The V and J ends lost 5 bases and 5 bases, in that order; junction bases with no gene match: 6. CDR1 and CDR2 from the germline V gene are SNHLY and FYNNEI. CDR3 in DNA: TGTGCCAGCAGTTCCGGGACAGGGGGCCGGGAGACCCAGTACTTC. Protein sequence: CASSSGTGGRETQYF.

V is TRBV6-5 and J is TRBJ1-5; 8 bases fit TRBD1. Per the germline V gene, CDR1 is MNHEY and CDR2 is SVGAGI. CDR3 length: 13 amino acids. Trimming cost V 5 bases and J 11 bases; bases outside gene matches: 8. The CDR3 DNA follows: TGTGCCAGCAGTGACAGGGGAATCACAACCCAGCATTTT. The encoded protein is CASSDRGITTQHF.

V is TRBV11-3 and J is TRBJ2-7, with D perhaps matching TRBD2 (6 bases). V was trimmed by 0 bases and J by 7 bases, leaving 19 bases between them. Germline V gene data show CDR1 as SGHNT and CDR2 as YENEEA. This CDR3 has 16 residues. This CDR3 is CASSLDIARGSSEQYF. CDR3 nucleotides: TGTGCCAGCAGCTTAGATATCGCGCGGGGTAGCTCGGAGCAGTACTTC.

The J gene is TRBJ1-1, the V gene TRBV6-4, with TRBD1 matching over 7 bases. This CDR3 has 14 amino acids. After removal of 0 bases from V and 4 bases from J, the junction contained 2 bases not matched to a gene. Germline loops: CDR1 MRHNA, CDR2 SNTAGT. The CDR3 coding sequence is TGTGCCAGCAGTGACTCTGACAGGGCCACTGAAGCTTTCTTT. This sequence encodes CASSDSDRATEAFF.

The chain employs TRBV5-1 and TRBJ1-2; D is possibly TRBD1 (5 bases). The V gene's germline CDR1 is SGHRS and CDR2 YFSETQ. The length of the CDR3 is 14 residues. The ends were cut back, 0 bases at V and 8 bases at J, with 14 bases in the middle. The CDR3 region is CASSLDIVWGGYTF. CDR3 bases: TGCGCCAGCAGCTTGGATATTGTATGGGGCGGCTACACCTTC.

The chain combines TRBV30 with TRBJ2-5; 13 nucleotides line up with TRBD2. The germline V gene encodes CDR1 GTSNPN and CDR2 SVGIG (reference sequence). The CDR3 length is 15 residues. V gave up 5 bases and J gave up 5 bases; unmatched junction bases: 8. CDR3 DNA sequence: TGTGCCTGGCACCCAGGACTAGCGGGAGCGGAGACCCAGTACTTC. Protein sequence: CAWHPGLAGAETQYF.

This chain's CDR3 is CASSPKRTSGSYQETQYF. CDR3 DNA sequence: TGTGCCAGCAGCCCGAAACGTACTAGCGGTTCTTACCAAGAGACCCAGTACTTC. The chain recombines TRBV5-4 with TRBJ2-5, with TRBD2 identical over 8 bases. J gave up 0 bases and V 4 bases, and 14 bases lay outside the gene matches. The CDR3 covers 18 residues. Germline-derived CDR1 and CDR2 are SGHNT and YYREEE (reference sequence).

V and J are TRBV7-9 and TRBJ2-5; 10 bases map to TRBD2. The germline V gene encodes CDR1 SEHNR and CDR2 FQNEAQ (reference sequence). The CDR3 contains 16 residues. Trimming took 5 bases from V and 1 from J; bases not matched to a gene: 7. The chain's CDR3 is CASSPKSSGGQETQYF. The CDR3 nucleotides are TGTGCCAGCAGCCCAAAATCTAGCGGGGGCCAAGAGACCCAGTACTTC.

The chain links TRBV5-1 to TRBJ2-3; no definite D call. The germline V and J ends were trimmed by 3 bases and 1 base, with 3 bases remaining between them. The germline V gene encodes CDR1 SGHRS and CDR2 YFSETQ. The CDR3 runs 12 residues. This CDR3 is CASSSGTDTQYF. CDR3 nucleotides: TGCGCCAGCAGCTCGGGCACAGATACGCAGTATTTT.

This clone was observed a handful of times. The rearrangement uses TRBV5-1 and TRBJ1-4; no clear D gene. CDR3 length: 15 residues. CDR1 SGHRS and CDR2 YFSETQ come from the germline V gene. The V end lost 0 bases, the J end lost 10 bases, and 16 bases lay between the germline ends. In DNA form, the CDR3 reads TGCGCCAGCAGCTTGGTACCCGAAGGCCTGAGAAAACTGTTTTTT. Translated, it gives CASSLVPEGLRKLFF. The variable domain in full, with the rest retrieved from reference TRBV5-1 and TRBJ1-4, is KAGVTQTPRYLIKTRGQQVTLSCSPISGHRSVSWYQQTPGQGLQFLFEYFSETQRNKGNFPGRFSGRQFSNSRSEMNVSTLELGDSALYLCASSLVPEGLRKLFFGSGTQLSVL.

The rearrangement joins TRBV10-2 to TRBJ1-1; the D is unclear. Trimming took off 6 bases at V and 3 bases at J, with 14 bases between the two ends. CDR1 and CDR2 (germline): WSHSY, SAAADI. The CDR3 is 14 amino acids. CDR3 nucleotides: TGCGCCAGCAGGGGCCCCTATATGGACACTGAAGCTTTCTTT. The encoded protein is CASRGPYMDTEAFF.

The genes are TRBV19 and TRBJ1-6; 7 nucleotides align to TRBD1. Germline V gives CDR1 LNHDA, CDR2 SQIVND (reference sequence). After removal of 5 bases from V and 8 bases from J, the junction contained 15 bases not matched to a gene. CDR3 size: 17 residues. The CDR3 DNA is TGTGCCAGTAGTCTCTACCCCAGGGGGTATCGCGATTCACCCCTCCACTTT. Amino acids: CASSLYPRGYRDSPLHF.

This clone was detected only a few times. In DNA, the CDR3 is TGCAGCGTCCTACTGAGAGACACTCCTGGCGAGCAGTACTTC. The encoded protein is CSVLLRDTPGEQYF. The gene calls are TRBV29-1 and TRBJ2-7; D unclear. The length of the CDR3 is 14 residues. V was clipped by 6 bases and J by 6 bases, with 21 bases between them. Per germline, CDR1 SQVTM and CDR2 ANQGSEA.

The table lists this clone with a count of one. The V call is TRBV4-1, the J call TRBJ2-5; D tentatively reads TRBD1 or TRBD2 (5 bases each). V gave up 1 base and J gave up 3 bases, with 9 bases separating them. Germline lookup yields CDR1 MGHRA and CDR2 YSYEKL. CDR3 length equals 14 residues. The CDR3 nucleotides are TGCGCCAGCAGCCAAGTTGGGGGTAAAGAGACCCAGTACTTC. It encodes CASSQVGGKETQYF.

The table lists this clone with a count of one. The chain links TRBV5-1 to TRBJ2-1; TRBD1 agrees at 10 bases. V dropped 4 bases and J dropped 13; count of bases not matched to a gene: 11. The CDR3 runs to 14 residues. Germline V gene sequence: CDR1 SGHRS, CDR2 YFSETQ. The CDR3 region is CASSPGYRQGAQFF. The CDR3 DNA reads TGCGCCAGCAGCCCCGGGTATCGACAGGGGGCCCAGTTCTTC.